This record looks at one TCR beta chain sequence and its context. The data were taken from a study of blood T cell repertoires in COVID-19. The CDR3 is 17 amino acids. V lost 1 base and J lost 0; bases outside the gene matches: 5. Germline assignment: CDR1 SGHAT and CDR2 FQNNGV. Seattle enrolled patients during active infection and tracked them longitudinally. Original analysis: Reference gene primer amplification in the assay estimated nucleated cell counts. Some clones are missing from TCRdb's copy, which holds only in-frame ones; the method was immunoSEQ multiplex PCR. The V and J calls and clone size are taken from that table; D and trimming were inferred from the DNA. Of about 300,000 clones in the sample, around 84% were seen once.

The sequence was obtained from a human donor with COVID-19, enrolled during active disease. The donor label of this sample is uncertain. Sequencing was done on a sample of peripheral blood. The chain combines TRBV11-2 with TRBJ2-7; 11 bases line up with TRBD2. The CDR3 region is CASSLVGTSGLSYEQYF. Written as DNA, the CDR3 is TGTGCCAGCAGCTTAGTCGGGACTAGCGGCCTCTCCTACGAGCAGTACTTC.